A single sample is the source of the 23 T cell receptor beta chains below, sequenced in a study of T cell changes during pregnancy in multiple sclerosis. Data came from immunoSEQ multiplex PCR; TCRdb stores just in-frame clones and leaves some out. Of roughly 24,000 clones detected, about 88% appear once; the ten largest clones hold around 0.98%. The specimen comprised CD4+ T cells from peripheral blood mononuclear cells, sampled in the second trimester of pregnancy. The receptors were sampled from a female donor in good health, enrolled as a control in a pregnancy study.

V is TRBV19 and J is TRBJ1-1; D uncertain. The CDR3 totals 17 residues. Germline CDR1 and CDR2: LNHDA and SQIVND (reference sequence). The ends were cut back, 7 bases at V and 5 bases at J, with 26 bases in the middle. CDR3 protein: CASTPTEGKSRKTEAFF. CDR3 nucleotides: TGTGCCAGTACTCCGACGGAGGGAAAGTCTAGGAAGACTGAAGCTTTCTTT.

The chain joins TRBV7-8 to TRBJ1-5, with 7 bases lining up with TRBD1. V lost 4 bases to trimming and J lost 0 bases; unmatched junction nucleotides: 6. Germline V gene lookup returns CDR1 SGHVS and CDR2 FQNEAQ. The length of the CDR3 is 16 residues. The CDR3 DNA sequence: TGTGCCAGCAGCTGGGGGACAGAAGGTAGCAATCAGCCCCAGCATTTT. Its translation is CASSWGTEGSNQPQHF.

V is TRBV9 and J is TRBJ2-2; 12 bases are a match to TRBD2. Germline-derived CDR1 and CDR2 are SGDLS and YYNGEE. The CDR3 covers 16 residues. V gave up 4 bases and J gave up 4 bases; unmatched junction bases: 5. The CDR3 sequence is CASSPRLAGVTGELFF. Here the CDR3 DNA reads TGTGCCAGCAGCCCCCGACTAGCGGGGGTCACCGGGGAGCTGTTTTTT. Based on the CDR3 plus reference TRBV9 and TRBJ2-2, the full variable domain is DSGVTQTPKHLITATGQRVTLRCSPRSGDLSVYWYQQSLDQGLQFLIQYYNGEERAKGNILERFSAQQFPDLHSELNLSSLELGDSALYFCASSPRLAGVTGELFFGEGSRLTVL.

J is TRBJ1-3 and V is TRBV7-2; TRBD1 matches at 7 bases. Germline V gene lookup returns CDR1 SGHTA and CDR2 FQGNSA. This CDR3 contains 13 residues. V was clipped by 5 bases and J by 12 bases; unmatched bases: 10. For the CDR3, the DNA is TGTGCCAGCAGCCAGACAGGGAGCGGGGGCATATATTTT. Protein product: CASSQTGSGGIYF. The variable domain in full, completed from reference TRBV7-2 and TRBJ1-3, reads GAGVSQSPSNKVTEKGKDVELRCDPISGHTALYWYRQSLGQGLEFLIYFQGNSAPDKSGLPSDRFSAERTGGSVSTLTIQRTQQEDSAVYLCASSQTGSGGIYFGEGSWLTVV.

V is TRBV6-5 and J is TRBJ2-5, with D maybe TRBD1 (7 bases). The germline CDR1 and CDR2 sequences are MNHEY and SVGAGI. V shed 0 bases and J shed 5 bases, with 10 bases lying between them. CDR3 length: 14 residues. CDR3 amino acids: CASSYSTGRETQYF. The CDR3 nucleotides are TGTGCCAGCAGTTACTCGACAGGGAGGGAGACCCAGTACTTC.

The rearrangement uses TRBV7-6 and TRBJ1-4; D is ambiguous. The V end was cut by 8 bases, the J end by 5 bases, with 9 bases between. The CDR3 is 12 residues long. In germline, CDR1 is SGHVS, CDR2 FNYEAQ. CDR3 nucleotides: TGTGCCAGCGCGGCAAGAAATGAAAAACTGTTTTTT. Its protein is CASAARNEKLFF.

This chain connects TRBV5-1 to TRBJ1-2, with a tentative D call TRBD1 (5 bases). The CDR3 spans 15 residues. The V gene's germline CDR1 is SGHRS and CDR2 YFSETQ. Between the trimmed V and J ends, which lost 4 bases and 1 base, there was a span of 14 bases. CDR3 protein: CASSPEGRDNYGYTF. For the CDR3, the DNA is TGCGCCAGCAGCCCGGAGGGACGGGATAACTATGGCTACACCTTC.

Note on this clone: One junction end does not reproduce the germline sequence, and a read error may be involved. This rearrangement joins TRBV30 to TRBJ2-1, with 14 bases identical to TRBD2. The CDR3 is 15 amino acids. Germline V gene data show CDR1 as GTSNPN and CDR2 as SVGIG (reference sequence). CDR3: CAWSATSGRANEQFF. CDR3 in DNA: TGTGCCTGGAGTGCGACTAGCGGGAGGGCCAATGAACAGTTCTTC.

This clone showed up just a few times. The chain links TRBV28 to TRBJ2-2; TRBD1 matches at 9 bases. The CDR3 length is 14 residues. Germline-derived CDR1 and CDR2 are MDHEN and SYDVKM. The V gene end was trimmed by 5 bases and the J gene end by 6 bases; junction bases not matched to a gene: 4. The CDR3 sequence: CASSPQGASGELFF. CDR3 nucleotide sequence: TGTGCCAGCAGTCCACAGGGGGCGTCCGGGGAGCTGTTTTTT.

This clone was seen a single time. The chain combines TRBV4-2 with TRBJ2-7; D may be TRBD1 (5 bases). The CDR3 runs 14 residues. Germline V CDR1 and CDR2: LGHNA, YNFKEQ. With 2 bases removed from V and 4 bases from J, the gap between germline ends came to 12 bases. The CDR3, as DNA: TGTGCCAGCAGCCAACTCCCAGGGCTTTACGAGCAGTACTTC. It codes for CASSQLPGLYEQYF.

This chain connects TRBV7-3 to TRBJ2-7; 12 nucleotides align to TRBD2. CDR3 size: 15 residues. Germline lookup yields CDR1 SGHTA and CDR2 FQGTGA. J lost 5 bases, V lost 5 bases, and 7 bases had no gene match. The CDR3 coding sequence is TGTGCCAGCAGCAGTGGACTAGCGGGGTCACACGAGCAGTACTTC. Encoded protein: CASSSGLAGSHEQYF.

The chain carries TRBV7-2 and TRBJ2-3; 8 nucleotides line up with TRBD2. The ends lost 3 bases at V and 2 bases at J; junction bases unmatched: 7. The CDR3 is made up of 16 amino acids. CDR1 is SGHTA and CDR2 is FQGNSA in the germline V gene. CDR3 sequence (DNA): TGTGCCAGCAGCTTCTTGCTAGCGGGCCCCACAGATACGCAGTATTTT. Encoded protein: CASSFLLAGPTDTQYF.

V and J are TRBV5-4 and TRBJ2-1, with 15 bases aligning to TRBD2. CDR1 is SGHNT and CDR2 is YYREEE in the germline V gene (reference sequence). The CDR3 has 16 residues. Losses at the gene ends were 4 bases for V and 1 base for J; bases not matched to a gene: 0. The CDR3 sequence: CASSGTSGGSYNEQFF. The CDR3 region has the DNA TGTGCCAGCAGCGGGACTAGCGGGGGGTCCTACAATGAGCAGTTCTTC.

V gene TRBV12-5 combines with J gene TRBJ1-6, with 7 bases fitting TRBD1. The CDR3 is 17 amino acids. The trim removed 4 bases at V and 5 bases at J, leaving 11 bases unmatched. Germline-derived CDR1 and CDR2 are LGHNT and FRNRAP. The CDR3 here is CASGSAQTGHHNSPLHF. CDR3 nucleotides: TGTGCTAGTGGTTCCGCTCAGACAGGGCACCATAATTCACCCCTCCACTTT.

V and J are TRBV29-1 and TRBJ2-1; a possible D gene is TRBD2 (7 bases). Germline CDR1 is SQVTM and CDR2 is ANQGSEA. Trimming stripped 4 bases from V and 5 bases from J, with 21 bases between. The CDR3 is made up of 16 amino acids. The CDR3 region is CSVVGGGYGADNEQFF. The CDR3 bases are TGCAGCGTTGTGGGAGGGGGGTACGGCGCGGACAATGAGCAGTTCTTC.

CDR3 in amino acids: CASSDPGQSNTEAFF. CDR3 nucleotide sequence: TGCGCCAGCAGCGACCCGGGACAGAGTAACACTGAAGCTTTCTTT. This chain connects TRBV5-1 to TRBJ1-1; 7 bases are a match to TRBD1. Trimming removed 4 bases from V and 2 bases from J; junction bases left unmatched: 8. The CDR3 is 15 residues long. Germline lookup yields CDR1 SGHRS and CDR2 YFSETQ.

This chain connects TRBV19 to TRBJ2-2; 7 bases are shared with TRBD1. From germline, CDR1 is LNHDA and CDR2 SQIVND (reference sequence). CDR3 length equals 15 residues. V was clipped by 0 bases and J by 9 bases; unmatched bases: 7. CDR3 bases: TGTGCCAGTAGTATAGACACAGGGGTAGTAAGGGAGCTGTTTTTT. This gives the protein CASSIDTGVVRELFF.

This clone was observed once. This chain uses TRBV5-1 with TRBJ1-1; D possibly corresponds to TRBD1 (6 bases). Trimming took 9 bases from V and 4 from J, leaving 19 bases between them. This CDR3 comprises 14 residues. Looked up from germline, CDR1 is SGHRS and CDR2 is YFSETQ. The DNA of the CDR3 is TGCGCCACCAAACCACTCGAGACAGGCACTGAAGCTTTCTTT. Encoded protein: CATKPLETGTEAFF.

The rearrangement joins TRBV5-1 to TRBJ1-1; 9 nucleotides agree with TRBD1. After removal of 4 bases from V and 1 base from J, the junction contained 11 bases not matched to a gene. CDR3 length equals 17 residues. CDR1 and CDR2 from the germline V gene are SGHRS and YFSETQ. DNA for the CDR3: TGCGCCAGCAGCACAGGGGGCTCCGGTCCAGGGAACACTGAAGCTTTCTTT. Its translation is CASSTGGSGPGNTEAFF. The full variable domain, rest sourced from reference TRBV5-1 and TRBJ1-1, is KAGVTQTPRYLIKTRGQQVTLSCSPISGHRSVSWYQQTPGQGLQFLFEYFSETQRNKGNFPGRFSGRQFSNSRSEMNVSTLELGDSALYLCASSTGGSGPGNTEAFFGQGTRLTVV.

The chain is built from TRBV5-6 and TRBJ2-2; 16 bases match TRBD2. The ends lost 4 bases at V and 3 bases at J; junction bases unmatched: 9. This CDR3 region has 19 residues. Germline V gene lookup returns CDR1 SGHDT and CDR2 YYEEEE. In nucleotides, the CDR3 is TGTGCCAGCAGCCCCCCGGGACTAGCGGGGGGGCCCTACACCGGGGAGCTGTTTTTT. This gives the protein CASSPPGLAGGPYTGELFF.

The chain recombines TRBV9 with TRBJ1-4, with 7 bases that match TRBD1. The CDR3 loop spans 14 amino acids. Trimming at V came to 2 bases and at J to 4 bases, leaving 2 bases not matched to a gene. The germline CDR1 and CDR2 sequences are SGDLS and YYNGEE. CDR3 DNA sequence: TGTGCCAGCAGCGTGTCAGGGGGTAATGAAAAACTGTTTTTT. The encoded protein is CASSVSGGNEKLFF.

The chain carries TRBV28 and TRBJ2-5, with D tentatively TRBD2 (6 bases). CDR1 and CDR2 (germline): MDHEN, SYDVKM. This CDR3 contains 15 residues. Trimming cost V 5 bases and J 4 bases, with 17 bases left between them. Here the CDR3 DNA reads TGTGCCAGCAGTACCCACGGAGGGCCAGGAGAGACCCAGTACTTC. Amino acids: CASSTHGGPGETQYF.

This clone was recorded a few times. The chain recombines TRBV5-1 with TRBJ2-1, with 8 positions matching TRBD2. With 4 bases clipped from V and 5 bases from J, the junction kept 5 bases outside the gene matches. Germline CDR1 reads SGHRS; CDR2 reads YFSETQ. The CDR3 consists of 14 residues. The CDR3 protein is CASSTSGSHNEQFF. As DNA, the CDR3 is TGCGCCAGCAGCACGAGCGGGAGCCACAATGAGCAGTTCTTC.